The rows below give T cell receptor beta chains drawn from one sample of a study of CD8 T cells in ankylosing spondylitis. Using its own MiXCR run on the 5' RACE reads, TCRdb lists one record per CDR3 protein. The table lists some 840,000 distinct CDR3 sequences, 12% of them singletons. Sequenced sample: blood, either unsorted or a sorted T cell fraction (not recorded which). The receptors originated from a male donor with ankylosing spondylitis. Both conserved end residues are part of each CDR3. The D gene is left open where the match is weak. Expanded clones get a size class; other rows say once, few or many, or leave the size out.

abundance	j_gene	d_gene	v_gene	CDR3aa	CDR3nt
-	TRBJ2-1	-	TRBV7-2	CASSLAPTLDFPTYNEQFF	TGTGCCAGCAGCTTAGCGCCTACCTTGGACTTCCCTACCTACAATGAGCAGTTCTTC
few	TRBJ2-7	-	TRBV7-9	CASSRQVPSYEQYF	TGTGCCAGCAGCCGGCAGGTACCCTCCTACGAGCAGTACTTC
-	TRBJ2-1	-	TRBV9	CASSPPGRGPIFYNEQFF	TGTGCCAGCAGCCCCCCCGGGCGGGGGCCCATATTCTACAATGAGCAGTTCTTC
few	TRBJ2-4	-	TRBV20-1	CSARDVPRSKNIQYF	TGCAGTGCTAGAGATGTCCCCCGCTCCAAAAACATTCAGTACTTC
few	TRBJ2-1	TRBD2	TRBV10-1	CASGLAGGRDEQFF	TGCGCCAGCGGACTAGCGGGAGGTCGCGATGAGCAGTTCTTC
many	TRBJ1-2	-	TRBV29-1	CSVEEGTYGYTF	TGCAGCGTTGAAGAGGGAACGTACGGCTACACCTTC
-	TRBJ1-2	-	TRBV28	CASSLLPLNYGYTF	TGTGCCAGCAGTTTATTACCCCTCAACTATGGCTACACCTTC
few	TRBJ2-3	TRBD2	TRBV20-1	CSATRLAGEFGDTQYF	TGCAGTGCTACCCGACTAGCGGGAGAGTTTGGAGATACGCAGTATTTT
few	TRBJ1-1	-	TRBV2	CASSEWPAEAFF	TGTGCCAGCAGTGAATGGCCCGCTGAAGCTTTCTTT
many	TRBJ2-1	-	TRBV20-1	CSARESRHGDEQFF	TGCAGTGCTAGAGAATCTAGGCACGGGGATGAGCAGTTCTTC
few	TRBJ1-1	-	TRBV29-1	CSVEEDQYTEAFF	TGCAGCGTTGAAGAGGATCAGTACACTGAAGCTTTCTTT
many	TRBJ1-2	-	TRBV20-1	CSAKGQANYGYTF	TGCAGTGCTAAAGGGCAAGCTAACTATGGCTACACCTTC
many	TRBJ1-4	-	TRBV7-2	CASSQTGGRDEKLFF	TGTGCCAGCAGCCAGACCGGGGGGCGGGATGAAAAACTGTTTTTT
many	TRBJ2-7	TRBD1	TRBV15	CATSPQRDRGRNEQYF	TGTGCCACCAGCCCACAAAGGGACAGGGGGCGAAACGAGCAGTACTTC
-	TRBJ2-2	TRBD2	TRBV20-1	CSAGYSGRADGELFF	TGCAGTGCGGGGTATAGCGGGAGGGCCGACGGGGAGCTGTTTTTT
-	TRBJ1-4	-	TRBV4-3	CASSQAIFSDEKLFF	TGCGCCAGCAGCCAAGCTATATTTAGCGATGAAAAACTGTTTTTT